The following is a T cell receptor (beta chain) sequence with its context. The CDR3 extends over 13 amino acids. The germline V gene has CDR1 SQVTM and CDR2 ANQGSEA. V was shortened by 2 bases and J by 4 bases, with 11 bases between the two germline ends. The entry originates in a study of blood T cell repertoires in COVID-19. For the study at large: Sources were T cells, B-cell-depleted T cells, or PBMCs; the material itself was cDNA or gDNA.

The protocol was immunoSEQ multiplex PCR, while the TCRdb copy is restricted to in-frame clones and leaves out a portion. The sample includes under 200,000 clones, roughly four fifths of them seen just once. The sequence was collected from a man aged 25-45 years with active or convalescent COVID-19. The rearrangement uses TRBV29-1 and TRBJ1-1; maybe TRBD1 (5 bases). Sequenced: peripheral blood. In DNA form, the CDR3 reads TGCAGCGTTGAAAAGGCCGGGGGCACTGAAGCTTTCTTT. It yields the protein CSVEKAGGTEAFF.